These 29 T cell receptor beta chains originate from one sample sequenced in a study of breast tumors, draining lymph nodes, adjacent tissues. Breast cancer patients provided tissue from their axillary draining lymph nodes. TCRdb independently ran MiXCR on the multiplex PCR reads; one entry per CDR3 protein. The sample has around 250,000 distinct CDR3 sequences; 30% to 35% are singletons. The sequencing input was axillary lymph node tissue. The receptors originated from a female donor with breast cancer. Some clones in this sample may be carry-over from other donors' samples.

This clonotype was recorded many times. The rearrangement joins TRBV7-3 to TRBJ2-3; 10 bases fit TRBD2. The V and J ends lost 3 bases and 4 bases, in that order; junction bases with no gene match: 4. This CDR3 spans 15 amino acids. Germline V gives CDR1 SGHTA, CDR2 FQGTGA. CDR3 bases: TGTGCCAGCAGCTTCAGCGGGGGGGCCGCAGATACGCAGTATTTT. This translates into CASSFSGGAADTQYF.

This clonotype was seen at least ten times. The V and J genes are TRBV5-5 and TRBJ2-3; TRBD1 or TRBD2 may be the D gene (5 bases each). V lost 4 bases and J lost 0, with 12 bases in between. Germline CDR1 reads SGHKS; CDR2 reads YYEKEE (reference sequence). CDR3 length equals 15 residues. The CDR3 nucleotides read TGTGCCAGCAGCCAGGTCGGGGCAAGCACAGATACGCAGTATTTT. Amino acids: CASSQVGASTDTQYF.

This clonotype occurred many times. The chain uses TRBV28 and TRBJ1-2, with TRBD1 matching 8 bases. The CDR3 spans 15 residues. Trimming at V came to 5 bases and at J to 6 bases, leaving 11 bases not matched to a gene. Germline CDR1 reads MDHEN; CDR2 reads SYDVKM. CDR3 sequence: CASSPWTGQSDGYTF. In nucleotides, the CDR3 is TGTGCCAGCAGTCCATGGACAGGGCAGTCGGATGGCTACACCTTC.

The chain uses TRBV14 and TRBJ1-1; D might be TRBD1 (6 bases). The CDR3 sequence is 15 residues long. CDR1 is SGHDN, CDR2 FVKESK, per germline. V was cut by 4 bases and J by 4 bases, with 16 bases left in between. CDR3 residues: CASSPLTGTGTEAFF. The CDR3 DNA sequence: TGTGCCAGCAGCCCTTTGACAGGTACGGGCACTGAAGCTTTCTTT.

V is TRBV5-1 and J is TRBJ2-3, with D perhaps given as TRBD1 or TRBD2 (5 bases each). The CDR3 spans 13 residues. Trimming took 6 bases from V and 11 from J, leaving 19 bases between them. Per the germline V gene, CDR1 is SGHRS and CDR2 is YFSETQ. CDR3 sequence: CASNRGLGNEQYF. CDR3 DNA: TGCGCCAGCAACCGGGGCCTGGGGAATGAGCAGTATTTT.

This clonotype was recorded many times. The chain combines TRBV4-2 with TRBJ1-4; a weak D match, TRBD1 (6 bases). The CDR3 contains 15 residues. Germline V gene sequence: CDR1 LGHNA, CDR2 YNFKEQ. Deletions cut 4 bases from V and 3 bases from J, with 12 bases between. CDR3 in DNA: TGTGCCAGCAGCCTAGTACAGGGAGCTAATGAAAAACTGTTTTTT. Its protein product is CASSLVQGANEKLFF.

This clonotype was recorded many times. The chain joins TRBV2 to TRBJ2-7; 13 bases are shared with TRBD2. CDR3 size: 15 residues. CDR1 SNHLY and CDR2 FYNNEI come from the germline V gene. The junction had 5 bases not matched to a gene; V was cut back by 6 bases and J by 3 bases. The CDR3 coding sequence is TGTGCCAGCAGCCCCGGGACTAGCGGGAACTACGAGCAGTACTTC. It specifies CASSPGTSGNYEQYF.

This clonotype was detected ten times or more. The chain employs TRBV29-1 and TRBJ2-1; TRBD2 aligns across 13 bases. The CDR3 is made up of 18 amino acids. The V gene's germline CDR1 is SQVTM and CDR2 ANQGSEA. With 5 bases clipped from V and 7 bases from J, the junction kept 17 bases outside the gene matches. For the CDR3, the DNA is TGCAGCGTTTTTTTCCTAGGACTAGCGGGAGCCAAGGGGAATGAGCAGTTCTTC. Protein product: CSVFFLGLAGAKGNEQFF.

Many counts were recorded for this clonotype. The V gene is TRBV11-2, the J gene TRBJ1-2; TRBD1 matches 8 bases. With 5 bases clipped from V and 2 bases from J, the junction kept 10 bases outside the gene matches. Germline V gives CDR1 SGHAT, CDR2 FQNNGV. The CDR3 totals 16 residues. DNA for the CDR3: TGTGCCAGCAGCGTACCACCGGGACAGGAAAACTATGGCTACACCTTC. Encoded protein: CASSVPPGQENYGYTF.

This clonotype was recorded at least ten times. The CDR3: CASSESGYGYTF. The CDR3 DNA sequence: TGTGCCAGCAGTGAGAGCGGCTATGGCTACACCTTC. The J gene is TRBJ1-2, the V gene TRBV2; no reliable D call. Trimming cost V 3 bases and J 4 bases, with 6 bases left between them. This CDR3 contains 12 residues. Germline-derived CDR1 and CDR2 are SNHLY and FYNNEI.

Concerning this clonotype itself: Compared with germline, one end of the junction differs, possibly owing to a read error. The V and J genes are TRBV20-1 and TRBJ1-2, with a weak D call TRBD1 (5 bases). CDR3 size: 10 residues. In germline, CDR1 is DFQATT, CDR2 SNEGSKA (reference sequence). Here the CDR3 reads CSARDSGGAF. CDR3 in DNA: TGCAGTGCTAGAGATTCGGGGGGGGCCTTC.

This clonotype was seen at least ten times. This chain joins TRBV9 and TRBJ2-1; D may be TRBD1 (6 bases). CDR3 length: 13 residues. Germline values: CDR1 SGDLS, CDR2 YYNGEE. The V end was cut by 4 bases, the J end by 9 bases, with 14 bases between. The CDR3 region is CASSLPGVGEQFF. The CDR3 nucleotides are TGTGCCAGCAGCCTGCCAGGGGTGGGTGAGCAGTTCTTC.

This clonotype has at least ten counts. The chain carries TRBV7-9 and TRBJ1-6; the D gene is possibly TRBD1 (5 bases). Trimming cost V 2 bases and J 9 bases, with 11 bases left between them. This CDR3 has 14 residues. CDR1 and CDR2 from the germline V gene are SEHNR and FQNEAQ (reference sequence). The CDR3 DNA sequence: TGTGCCAGCAGCTTACCCAGGGATAGTTCACCCCTCCACTTT. Protein: CASSLPRDSSPLHF. Using reference TRBV7-9 and TRBJ1-6 for the parts outside the CDR3, the full variable domain is DTGVSQNPRHKITKRGQNVTFRCDPISEHNRLYWYRQTLGQGPEFLTYFQNEAQLEKSRLLSDRFSAERPKGSFSTLEIQRTEQGDSAMYLCASSLPRDSSPLHFGNGTRLTVT.

This clonotype was picked up a small number of times. The CDR3 DNA follows: TGTGCCAGTAGAGTACAGGGCGCAGATACGCAGTATTTT. Residues: CASRVQGADTQYF. The J gene is TRBJ2-3, the V gene TRBV19; possible D gene TRBD1, 6 bases. Germline-derived CDR1 and CDR2 are LNHDA and SQIVND (reference sequence). Trimming left V 6 bases short and J 4 bases short, with 11 bases between. CDR3 length equals 13 residues.

The gene calls are TRBV20-1 and TRBJ1-5, with D perhaps matching TRBD1 (6 bases). The ends were cut back, 3 bases at V and 11 bases at J, with 17 bases in the middle. The CDR3 totals 13 residues. CDR1 is DFQATT and CDR2 is SNEGSKA in the germline V gene (reference sequence). The CDR3 spells CSARGGGPETQHF. The CDR3 region has the DNA TGCAGTGCTAGGGGTGGGGGCCCTGAGACCCAGCATTTT.

This clonotype showed up many times. This chain's CDR3 is CASRRDRGQGYEQYF. CDR3 in DNA: TGTGCCAGCAGGCGCGACCGGGGACAGGGTTACGAGCAGTACTTC. The rearrangement links TRBV2 to TRBJ2-7; 9 bases are shared with TRBD1. This CDR3 spans 15 amino acids. Germline lookup yields CDR1 SNHLY and CDR2 FYNNEI. V trimming: 6 bases; J trimming: 4 bases; junction bases outside the gene matches: 10.

The genes are TRBV3-1 and TRBJ2-3; D gene unclear. Germline lookup yields CDR1 LGHDT and CDR2 YNNKEL (reference sequence). CDR3 length: 11 amino acids. V dropped 0 bases and J dropped 10 bases, with 5 bases sitting between them. CDR3 protein: CASSQEVAQYF. For the CDR3, the DNA is TGTGCCAGCAGCCAAGAAGTGGCGCAGTATTTT.

This clonotype was observed at least ten times. The chain links TRBV7-9 to TRBJ2-7; no definite D call. This CDR3 region has 12 residues. Germline CDR1 and CDR2: SEHNR and FQNEAQ (reference sequence). Trimming shortened V by 5 bases and J by 9 bases, and 14 bases separated the two germline ends. The CDR3 is CASSPLPPGQYF. In nucleotides, the CDR3 is TGTGCCAGCAGCCCACTGCCCCCTGGGCAGTACTTC. Full variable domain (missing parts from reference TRBV7-9 and TRBJ2-7): DTGVSQNPRHKITKRGQNVTFRCDPISEHNRLYWYRQTLGQGPEFLTYFQNEAQLEKSRLLSDRFSAERPKGSFSTLEIQRTEQGDSAMYLCASSPLPPGQYFGPGTRLTVT.

The rearrangement links TRBV6-1 to TRBJ2-7; 8 bases are a match to TRBD2. V lost 4 bases and J lost 3; bases outside the gene matches: 5. This CDR3 is built from 14 residues. In germline, CDR1 is MNHNS, CDR2 SASEGT. The CDR3 spells CASSVAGGNYEQYF. The CDR3 DNA is TGTGCCAGCAGTGTTGCGGGAGGAAACTACGAGCAGTACTTC.

Of note for this clonotype: A much more abundant neighbour one base away suggests this may be a read error. The chain is built from TRBV9 and TRBJ1-3, with a possible D match to TRBD1 (6 bases). CDR1 and CDR2 (germline): SGDLS, YYNGEE. This CDR3 has 15 amino acids. The CDR3 DNA reads as TGTGCCAGCAGCCCGCAGGGGTCCTCTGGAAACACCACATATTTT. It translates to CASSPQGSSGNTTYF.

This clonotype appeared a few times. The V gene is TRBV9, the J gene TRBJ2-3; D possibly matches TRBD1 or TRBD2 (7 bases each). Trimming pared 3 bases from V and 1 base from J, leaving 15 bases between. Germline V gives CDR1 SGDLS, CDR2 YYNGEE. The CDR3 contains 16 residues. The CDR3 loop reads CASSEGRGRGTDTQYF. The CDR3 DNA reads as TGTGCCAGCAGCGAGGGGAGGGGGCGCGGCACAGATACGCAGTATTTT.

The chain employs TRBV12-3 or TRBV12-4 and TRBJ2-1; 14 bases agree with TRBD2. With 5 bases clipped from V and 8 bases from J, the junction kept 8 bases outside the gene matches. CDR3 length equals 16 residues. The CDR3: CASSGWTSGRIDEQFF. In nucleotides, the CDR3 is TGTGCCAGCAGTGGATGGACTAGCGGGAGGATTGATGAGCAGTTCTTC.

To note about this clonotype: Given a much more abundant clone one base away, this may be a read error. This chain connects TRBV7-8 to TRBJ2-2; TRBD2 matches 10 bases. V lost 10 bases to trimming and J lost 6 bases; unmatched junction nucleotides: 23. Per germline, CDR1 SGHVS and CDR2 FQNEAQ. CDR3 length: 19 residues. The CDR3, as DNA: TGTGCCACCCGTAAGAGTGGAGGACTAGCGGAGCAAAACCCCGGGGAGCTGTTTTTT. Its protein product is CATRKSGGLAEQNPGELFF.

The table lists this clonotype with many counts. This CDR3 reads CASSNRGAYGYTF. CDR3 coding DNA: TGTGCCAGTAGTAATCGGGGCGCCTATGGCTACACCTTC. The gene calls are TRBV19 and TRBJ1-2; TRBD1 might be the D (5 bases). Germline CDR1 LNHDA, CDR2 SQIVND (reference sequence). This CDR3 comprises 13 residues. The V gene lost 4 bases and the J gene lost 4 bases, with 10 bases spanning the gap.

Comments on this clonotype: A much larger clone is a single base away; this may be a read error. The V call is TRBV5-1, the J call TRBJ2-2; TRBD2 is a possible D gene (6 bases). From germline, CDR1 is SGHRS and CDR2 YFSETQ. The CDR3 is 16 amino acids. The CDR3 sequence: CASSDWVLARTGERFF. Here the CDR3 DNA reads TGCGCCAGCAGCGATTGGGTACTAGCAAGAACCGGGGAGCGGTTTTTT.

This clonotype came up many times. The rearrangement joins TRBV12-3 or TRBV12-4 to TRBJ2-2, with 7 positions matching TRBD1. Trimming at V came to 7 bases and at J to 6 bases, leaving 8 bases not matched to a gene. This CDR3 is built from 14 residues. The CDR3 loop reads CASTIHRGPGELFF. The CDR3 DNA is TGTGCCAGCACCATTCACAGGGGTCCCGGGGAGCTGTTTTTT.

There are many counts of this clonotype. The chain recombines TRBV20-1 with TRBJ2-3; 7 positions match TRBD1. Per the germline V gene, CDR1 is DFQATT and CDR2 is SNEGSKA (reference sequence). J lost 5 bases, V lost 1 base, and 3 bases had no gene match. The CDR3 sequence is 13 residues long. CDR3 DNA: TGCAGTGCTAGAGTCCAGGGGGTAGATACGCAGTATTTT. Its translation: CSARVQGVDTQYF.

This clonotype was seen at least ten times. The chain carries TRBV12-3 or TRBV12-4 and TRBJ2-7; no clear D gene. This CDR3 region has 13 residues. Deletions cut 1 base from V and 6 bases from J, with 10 bases between. The CDR3 DNA reads as TGTGCCAGCAGTTTAGGGCTCCCGAGCGAGCAGTACTTC. Residues: CASSLGLPSEQYF.

A single count supports this clonotype. The chain carries TRBV2 and TRBJ2-2; the match to TRBD2 covers 13 bases. V gave up 6 bases and J gave up 9 bases; unmatched junction bases: 10. The CDR3 spans 16 residues. In germline, CDR1 is SNHLY, CDR2 FYNNEI. The chain's CDR3 is CASRLLAGGSSRELFF. The CDR3 DNA reads TGTGCCAGCAGACTACTAGCGGGAGGGTCTTCCCGGGAGCTGTTTTTT. Complete variable domain (other parts from reference TRBV2 and TRBJ2-2): EPEVTQTPSHQVTQMGQEVILRCVPISNHLYFYWYRQILGQKVEFLVSFYNNEISEKSEIFDDQFSVERPDGSNFTLKIRSTKLEDSAMYFCASRLLAGGSSRELFFGEGSRLTVL.